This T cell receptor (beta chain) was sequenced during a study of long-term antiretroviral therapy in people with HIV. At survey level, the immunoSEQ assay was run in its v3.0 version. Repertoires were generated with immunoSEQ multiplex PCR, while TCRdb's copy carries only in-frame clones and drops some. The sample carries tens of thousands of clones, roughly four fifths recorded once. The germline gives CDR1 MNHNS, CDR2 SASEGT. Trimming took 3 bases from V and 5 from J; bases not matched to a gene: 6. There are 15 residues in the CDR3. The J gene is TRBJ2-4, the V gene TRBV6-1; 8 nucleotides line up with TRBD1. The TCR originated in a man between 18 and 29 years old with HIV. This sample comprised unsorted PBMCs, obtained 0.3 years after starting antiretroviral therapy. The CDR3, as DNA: TGTGCCAGCAGTGAGTACAGGGGGTCGGAAAACATTCAGTACTTC. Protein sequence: CASSEYRGSENIQYF.